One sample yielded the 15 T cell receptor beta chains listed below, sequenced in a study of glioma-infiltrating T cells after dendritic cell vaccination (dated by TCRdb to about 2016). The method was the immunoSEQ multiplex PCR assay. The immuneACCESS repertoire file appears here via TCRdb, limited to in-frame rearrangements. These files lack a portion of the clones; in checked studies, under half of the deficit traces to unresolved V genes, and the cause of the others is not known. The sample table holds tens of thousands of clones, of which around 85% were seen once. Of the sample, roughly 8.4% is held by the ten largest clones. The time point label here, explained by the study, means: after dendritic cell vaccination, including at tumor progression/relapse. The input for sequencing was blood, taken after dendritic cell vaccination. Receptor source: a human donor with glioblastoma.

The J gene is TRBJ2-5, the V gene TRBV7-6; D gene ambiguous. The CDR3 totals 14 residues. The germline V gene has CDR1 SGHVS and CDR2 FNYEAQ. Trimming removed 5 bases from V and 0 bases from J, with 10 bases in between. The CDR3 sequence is CASSARVYQETQYF. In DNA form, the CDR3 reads TGTGCCAGCAGCGCGCGAGTGTACCAAGAGACCCAGTACTTC.

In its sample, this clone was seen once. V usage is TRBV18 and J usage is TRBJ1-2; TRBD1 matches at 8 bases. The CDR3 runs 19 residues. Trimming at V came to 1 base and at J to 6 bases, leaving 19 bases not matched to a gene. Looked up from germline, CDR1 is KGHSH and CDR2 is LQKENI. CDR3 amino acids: CASSPQTRWAGGVQDGYTF. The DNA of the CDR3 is TGTGCCAGCTCACCACAGACTCGTTGGGCAGGGGGCGTTCAGGATGGCTACACCTTC.

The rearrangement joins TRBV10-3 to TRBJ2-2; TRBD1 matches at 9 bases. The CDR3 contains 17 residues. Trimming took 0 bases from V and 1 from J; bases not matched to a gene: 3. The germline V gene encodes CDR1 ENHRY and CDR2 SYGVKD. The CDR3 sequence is CAISESGGQGNTGELFF. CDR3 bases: TGTGCCATCAGTGAGTCTGGGGGACAGGGGAACACCGGGGAGCTGTTTTTT.

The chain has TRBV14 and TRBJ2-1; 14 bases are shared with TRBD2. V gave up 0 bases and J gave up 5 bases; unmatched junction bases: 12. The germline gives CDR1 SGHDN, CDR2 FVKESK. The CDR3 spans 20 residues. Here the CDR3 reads CASSQEVALGLAGANNEQFF. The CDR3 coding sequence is TGTGCCAGCAGCCAAGAGGTAGCTCTGGGACTAGCGGGGGCCAACAATGAGCAGTTCTTC.

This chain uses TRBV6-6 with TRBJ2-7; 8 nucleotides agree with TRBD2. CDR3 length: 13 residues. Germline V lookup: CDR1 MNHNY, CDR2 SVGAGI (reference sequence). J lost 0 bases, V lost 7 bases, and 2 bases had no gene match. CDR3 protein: CASTGLDSYEQYF. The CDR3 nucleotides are TGTGCCAGCACGGGACTAGACTCCTACGAGCAGTACTTC.

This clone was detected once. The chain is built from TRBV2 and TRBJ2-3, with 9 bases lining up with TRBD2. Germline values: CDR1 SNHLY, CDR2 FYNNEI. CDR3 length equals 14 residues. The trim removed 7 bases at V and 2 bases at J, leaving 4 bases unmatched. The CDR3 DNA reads TGTGCCAGCACGGCGGGGGGGGTCACAGATACGCAGTATTTT. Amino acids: CASTAGGVTDTQYF. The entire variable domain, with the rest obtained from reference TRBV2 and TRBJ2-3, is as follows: EPEVTQTPSHQVTQMGQEVILRCVPISNHLYFYWYRQILGQKVEFLVSFYNNEISEKSEIFDDQFSVERPDGSNFTLKIRSTKLEDSAMYFCASTAGGVTDTQYFGPGTRLTVL.

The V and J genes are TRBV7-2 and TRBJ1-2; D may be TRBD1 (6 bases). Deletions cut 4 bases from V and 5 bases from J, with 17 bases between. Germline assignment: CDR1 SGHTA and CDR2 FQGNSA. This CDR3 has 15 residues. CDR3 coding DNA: TGTGCCAGCAGCTCCGGATCGGGGGGGGCATATGGCTACACCTTC. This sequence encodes CASSSGSGGAYGYTF. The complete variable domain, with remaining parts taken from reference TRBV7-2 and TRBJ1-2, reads GAGVSQSPSNKVTEKGKDVELRCDPISGHTALYWYRQSLGQGLEFLIYFQGNSAPDKSGLPSDRFSAERTGGSVSTLTIQRTQQEDSAVYLCASSSGSGGAYGYTFGSGTRLTVV.

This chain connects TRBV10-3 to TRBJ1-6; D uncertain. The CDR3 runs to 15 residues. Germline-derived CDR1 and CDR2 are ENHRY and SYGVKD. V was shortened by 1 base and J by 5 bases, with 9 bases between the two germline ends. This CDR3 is CAISEWSQDNSPLHF. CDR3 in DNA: TGTGCCATCAGTGAGTGGTCCCAGGATAATTCACCCCTCCACTTT.

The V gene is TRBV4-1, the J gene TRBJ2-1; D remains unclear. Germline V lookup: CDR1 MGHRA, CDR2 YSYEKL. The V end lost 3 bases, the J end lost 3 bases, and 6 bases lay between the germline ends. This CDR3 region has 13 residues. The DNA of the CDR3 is TGCGCCAGCAGCCATCTCCGCTACAATGAGCAGTTCTTC. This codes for CASSHLRYNEQFF.

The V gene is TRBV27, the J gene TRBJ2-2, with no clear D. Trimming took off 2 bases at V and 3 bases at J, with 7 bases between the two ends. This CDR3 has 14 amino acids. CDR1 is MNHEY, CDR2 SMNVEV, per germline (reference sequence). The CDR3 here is CASSLIPYTGELFF. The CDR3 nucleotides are TGTGCCAGCAGTTTAATCCCGTACACCGGGGAGCTGTTTTTT.

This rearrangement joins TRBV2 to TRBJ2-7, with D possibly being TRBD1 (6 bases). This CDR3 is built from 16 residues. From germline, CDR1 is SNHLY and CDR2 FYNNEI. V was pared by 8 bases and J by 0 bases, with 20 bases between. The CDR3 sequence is CASQGQRTLLSYEQYF. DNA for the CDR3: TGTGCCAGCCAAGGACAGAGGACCCTACTCTCCTACGAGCAGTACTTC.

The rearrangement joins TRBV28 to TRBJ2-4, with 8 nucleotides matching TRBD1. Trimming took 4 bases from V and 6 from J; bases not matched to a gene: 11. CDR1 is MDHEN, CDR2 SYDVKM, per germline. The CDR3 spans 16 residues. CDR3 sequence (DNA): TGTGCCAGCAGTTCAGGGGGCGCGCGGGTCCGAAACATTCAGTACTTC. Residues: CASSSGGARVRNIQYF. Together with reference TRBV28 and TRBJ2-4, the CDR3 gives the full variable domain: DVKVTQSSRYLVKRTGEKVFLECVQDMDHENMFWYRQDPGLGLRLIYFSYDVKMKEKGDIPEGYSVSREKKERFSLILESASTNQTSMYLCASSSGGARVRNIQYFGAGTRLSVL.

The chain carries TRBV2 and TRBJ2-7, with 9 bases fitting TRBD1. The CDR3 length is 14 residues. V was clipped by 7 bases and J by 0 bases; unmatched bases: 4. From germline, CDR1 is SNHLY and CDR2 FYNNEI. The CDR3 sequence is CASIPGQGSYEQYF. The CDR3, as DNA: TGTGCCAGCATCCCGGGACAGGGCTCCTACGAGCAGTACTTC.

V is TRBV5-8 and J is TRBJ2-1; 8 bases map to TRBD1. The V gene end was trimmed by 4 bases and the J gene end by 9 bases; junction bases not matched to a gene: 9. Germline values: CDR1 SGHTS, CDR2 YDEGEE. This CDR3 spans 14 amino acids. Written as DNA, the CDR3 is TGTGCCAGCAGCACAGGACAGGGTTTCAGTGAGCAGTTCTTC. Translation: CASSTGQGFSEQFF.

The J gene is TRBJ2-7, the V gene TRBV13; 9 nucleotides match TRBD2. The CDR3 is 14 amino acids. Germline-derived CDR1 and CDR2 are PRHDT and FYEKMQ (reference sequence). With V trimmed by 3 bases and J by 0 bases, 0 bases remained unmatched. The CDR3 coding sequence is TGTGCCAGCAGCTTTAGCGGGAGCTCCTACGAGCAGTACTTC. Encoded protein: CASSFSGSSYEQYF. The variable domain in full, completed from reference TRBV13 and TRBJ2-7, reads AAGVIQSPRHLIKEKRETATLKCYPIPRHDTVYWYQQGPGQDPQFLISFYEKMQSDKGSIPDRFSAQQFSDYHSELNMSSLELGDSALYFCASSFSGSSYEQYFGPGTRLTVT.